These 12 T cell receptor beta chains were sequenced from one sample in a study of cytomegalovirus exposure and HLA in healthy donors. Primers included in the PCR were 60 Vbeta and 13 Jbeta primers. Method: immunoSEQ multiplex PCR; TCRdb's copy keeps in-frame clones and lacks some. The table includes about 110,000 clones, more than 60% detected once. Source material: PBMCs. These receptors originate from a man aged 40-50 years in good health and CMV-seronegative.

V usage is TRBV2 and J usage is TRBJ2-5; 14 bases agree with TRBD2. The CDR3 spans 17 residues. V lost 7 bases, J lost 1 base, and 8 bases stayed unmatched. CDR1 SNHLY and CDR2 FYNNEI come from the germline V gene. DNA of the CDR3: TGTGCCAGCAAGTCGGGACTAGCGGGGGCCGTCCAAGAGACCCAGTACTTC. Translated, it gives CASKSGLAGAVQETQYF.

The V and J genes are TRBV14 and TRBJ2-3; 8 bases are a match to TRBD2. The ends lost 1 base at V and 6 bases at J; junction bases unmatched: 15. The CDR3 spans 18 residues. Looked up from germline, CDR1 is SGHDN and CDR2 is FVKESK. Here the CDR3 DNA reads TGTGCCAGCAGCCAAGTACCTAGCGGCGGGGGGCTCGGGGATACGCAGTATTTT. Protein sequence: CASSQVPSGGGLGDTQYF.

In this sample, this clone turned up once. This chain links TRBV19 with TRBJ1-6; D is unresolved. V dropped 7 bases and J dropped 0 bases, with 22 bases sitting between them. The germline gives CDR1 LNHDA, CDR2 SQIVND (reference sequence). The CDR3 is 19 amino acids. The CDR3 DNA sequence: TGTGCCAGTACCCCCTACCCCATTTTGTCGAGCTCCTATAATTCACCCCTCCACTTT. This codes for CASTPYPILSSSYNSPLHF. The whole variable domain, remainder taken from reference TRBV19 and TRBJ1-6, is DGGITQSPKYLFRKEGQNVTLSCEQNLNHDAMYWYRQDPGQGLRLIYYSQIVNDFQKGDIAEGYSVSREKKESFPLTVTSAQKNPTAFYLCASTPYPILSSSYNSPLHFGNGTRLTVT.

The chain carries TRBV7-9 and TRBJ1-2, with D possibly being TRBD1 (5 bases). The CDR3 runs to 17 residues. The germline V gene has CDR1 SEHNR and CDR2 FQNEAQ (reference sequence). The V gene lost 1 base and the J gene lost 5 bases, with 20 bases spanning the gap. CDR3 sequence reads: CASSLVPGGSSGYGYTF. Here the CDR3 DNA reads TGTGCCAGCAGCTTAGTTCCCGGGGGATCAAGCGGATATGGCTACACCTTC.

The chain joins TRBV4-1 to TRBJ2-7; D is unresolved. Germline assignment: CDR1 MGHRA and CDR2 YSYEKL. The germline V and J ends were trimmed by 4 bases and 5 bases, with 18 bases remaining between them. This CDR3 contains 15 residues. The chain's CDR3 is CASSPEPSRVNEQYF. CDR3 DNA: TGCGCCAGCAGCCCCGAACCCTCAAGAGTCAACGAGCAGTACTTC.

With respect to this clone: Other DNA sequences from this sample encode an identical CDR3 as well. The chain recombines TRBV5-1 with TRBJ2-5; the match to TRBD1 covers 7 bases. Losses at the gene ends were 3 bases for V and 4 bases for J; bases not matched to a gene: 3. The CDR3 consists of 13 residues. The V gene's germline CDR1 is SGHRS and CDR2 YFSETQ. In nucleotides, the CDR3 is TGCGCCAGCAGCTCACAGGGGTTAGAGACCCAGTACTTC. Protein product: CASSSQGLETQYF.

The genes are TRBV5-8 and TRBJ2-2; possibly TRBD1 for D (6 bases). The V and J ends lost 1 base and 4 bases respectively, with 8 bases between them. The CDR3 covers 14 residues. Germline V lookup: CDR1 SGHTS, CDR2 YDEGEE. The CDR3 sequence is CASSLTRGTGELFF. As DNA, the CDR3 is TGTGCCAGCAGCTTGACCAGGGGCACCGGGGAGCTGTTTTTT.

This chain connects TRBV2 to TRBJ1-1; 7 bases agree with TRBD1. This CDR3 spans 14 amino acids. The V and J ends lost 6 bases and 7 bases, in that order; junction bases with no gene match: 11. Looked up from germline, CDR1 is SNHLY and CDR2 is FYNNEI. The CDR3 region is CASRDLGGLNEAFF. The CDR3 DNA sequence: TGTGCCAGCAGAGACTTAGGGGGCTTGAATGAAGCTTTCTTT. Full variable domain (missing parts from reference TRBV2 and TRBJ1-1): EPEVTQTPSHQVTQMGQEVILRCVPISNHLYFYWYRQILGQKVEFLVSFYNNEISEKSEIFDDQFSVERPDGSNFTLKIRSTKLEDSAMYFCASRDLGGLNEAFFGQGTRLTVV.

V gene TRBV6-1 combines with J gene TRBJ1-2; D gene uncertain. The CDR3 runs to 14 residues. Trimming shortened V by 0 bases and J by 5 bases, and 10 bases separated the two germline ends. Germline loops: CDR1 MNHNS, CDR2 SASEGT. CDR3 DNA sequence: TGTGCCAGCAGTGAAGCCCGGGTTGGATATGGCTACACCTTC. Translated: CASSEARVGYGYTF.

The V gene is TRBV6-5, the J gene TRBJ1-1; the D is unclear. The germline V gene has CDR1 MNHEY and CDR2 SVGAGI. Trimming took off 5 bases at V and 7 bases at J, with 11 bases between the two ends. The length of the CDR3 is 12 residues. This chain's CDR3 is CASSRTGSEAFF. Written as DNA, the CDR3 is TGTGCCAGCAGTCGAACCGGGAGTGAAGCTTTCTTT.

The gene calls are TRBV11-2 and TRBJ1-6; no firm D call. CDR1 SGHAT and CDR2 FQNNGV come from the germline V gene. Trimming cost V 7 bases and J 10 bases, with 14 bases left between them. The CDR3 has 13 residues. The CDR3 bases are TGTGCCAGCACCTCCGGGTCACAATCACCCCTCCACTTT. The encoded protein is CASTSGSQSPLHF.

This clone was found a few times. This CDR3 reads CASSEVLATGVDTQYF. In DNA form, the CDR3 reads TGTGCCAGCAGTGAAGTGTTAGCGACGGGGGTGGATACGCAGTATTTT. The chain uses TRBV6-1 and TRBJ2-3; TRBD2 might be the D (6 bases). The CDR3 totals 16 residues. The germline CDR1 and CDR2 sequences are MNHNS and SASEGT. V was clipped by 1 base and J by 6 bases, with 17 bases between them.